The clone carrying this T cell receptor beta chain was detected only a few times. What it recognizes is unknown. This CDR3 is 15 amino acids long. V lost 4 bases to trimming and J lost 1 base, with 12 bases between them. Germline V gene sequence: CDR1 MNHNY, CDR2 SVGAGI (reference sequence). The data were taken from a study of tumor-infiltrating lymphocytes in primary liver carcinoma. The wider study: Ranging in age from 30 to 69 years, the patients were men and women. The number of productive TCRbeta reads per sample ranged from roughly 3.65 to 7.5 million and was similar across tissue types. Overall study findings and caveats: Tumor region pairs showed greater overlap than either tumor-adjacent or tumor-blood pairs did. Tumors had a significantly higher top-250-clone fraction than blood (p = 0.039).

RNA was extracted from whole blood without cell sorting, alongside germline DNA. With around 520 ng total RNA as template and a constant-region primer, TCR beta cDNA was made. ARM-PCR, slightly modified, supplied the TCR beta libraries through three nested multiplex PCR rounds. With TRBV1-TRBV30 forward primers and a C-beta reverse primer, the first two PCR rounds were run for approximately 10 cycles each. TCRdb reprocessed the multiplex PCR reads with MiXCR, giving one entry per CDR3 protein. This table has approximately 340,000 distinct CDR3 sequences, around 60% appearing once. The TCR was taken from a man between 40 and 49 years old with primary liver carcinoma and hepatitis B virus infection. The sample consisted of peripheral blood. The gene calls are TRBV6-6 and TRBJ2-3, with D maybe TRBD1 (5 bases). The CDR3 sequence: CASSSPQGGTDTQYF. The CDR3 DNA is TGTGCCAGCAGTTCCCCGCAAGGGGGCACAGATACGCAGTATTTT.